This TCR beta chain was sequenced for a study of T-cell reconstitution after alpha-beta-depleted transplantation in children (dated by TCRdb to about 2016). In terms of the full investigation: The study quantitatively tracked T-cell immune reconstitution after TCRalphabeta/CD19-depleted allogeneic hematopoietic cell transplantation in children using TCR repertoire profiling. Study-wide findings and limitations: The high TCRbeta diversity at day 60 in some patients was ascribed to recipient T cells and intrathymic progenitors that had survived conditioning. The apparently early alphabetaT-cell count recovery about two months after transplant was reportedly dependent on only several hundred rapidly expanded clones derived from non-depleted graft cells. Over subsequent months, a decline in hyperexpanded clone frequencies was noted, and after one year, T-cell counts and TCRbeta diversity were mostly ascribed to newly produced T cells.

Libraries were built with PCR. The sample was run on an Illumina HiSeq 2500. TCR libraries were prepared with molecular barcoding, using unique molecular identifiers to normalize TCRbeta repertoire quantification. The raw public reads went through TCRdb reprocessing: fastp at Q25, MiXCR clone calling, in-frame beta chains kept. Rows are combined by CDR3 protein, so each entry shows the most common genes and DNA. This sample gives a few hundred thousand distinct CDR3 sequences in total; over 40% of them show up just once. Roughly a quarter of the sample goes to the ten largest clones. This clonotype showed up just a few times. Its antigen has not been determined. No much larger clone is present one base from it, and per-base qualities are unavailable. The meaning of the sample's treatment or condition label: allogeneic hematopoietic cell transplantation with graft depleted of TCRalphabeta T cells and CD19 B cells. TCRalphabeta/CD19-depleted allogeneic hematopoietic cell grafts were given to the transplant recipients, all of whom were children.

V was cut back by 6 bases and J by 3 bases, leaving a gap of 17 bases between them. From the cysteine through the phenylalanine, the CDR3 covers 15 amino acids. Only the CDR3 DNA is retained, 45 bases long and in frame from the first base. The sample in question was PBMCs, obtained before TCRalphabeta/CD19-depleted stem cell transplant. The sequence derives from a girl under 10 years old with aplastic anemia, due to receive a stem cell transplant. The rearrangement combines TRBV12-3 or TRBV12-4 with TRBJ1-2; possibly the D gene is TRBD1, per 5 matching bases. For the CDR3, the sequence is CASRWESRADYGYTF. The nucleotide sequence is TGTGCCAGCAGGTGGGAGAGCAGGGCCGACTATGGCTACACCTTC.